The present entry profiles one T cell receptor beta chain with its context. Using a J-beta primer mix together with a sample-barcoded 5' primer, a second PCR was run for about 6 to 11 cycles. TCRdb called the 5' RACE reads again in MiXCR, with one record for every CDR3 protein. The sample has around 800,000 distinct CDR3 sequences; roughly 46% are singletons. The entry originates in a study of blood T cells in healthy people across ages. Germline V gives CDR1 DFQATT, CDR2 SNEGSKA (reference sequence). V dropped 5 bases and J dropped 5; count of bases not matched to a gene: 8. CDR3 length: 14 amino acids.

Sequencing was carried out using blood. The chain joins TRBV20-1 to TRBJ2-7; 11 nucleotides match TRBD2. The source of this sequence is a man older than 75 in good health. CDR3 region: CSASSGRSFNEQYF. CDR3 in DNA: TGCAGTGCTTCTAGCGGGAGGAGTTTTAACGAGCAGTACTTC.